These T cell receptor beta chains were read from a single sample in a study of T cells in Graves' hyperthyroidism and ophthalmopathy. TCRdb redid the calling of the multiplex PCR reads with MiXCR, one entry per CDR3 protein. The table records hundreds of thousands of distinct CDR3 sequences, about 14% of them present only once. The sequenced material came from blood. Receptors originate from a woman under 30 with Graves' hyperthyroidism. Both conserved end residues are part of each CDR3. D genes are given only for firm matches. The size of a clone is reported for some rows only, either as once, few or many, or as a class for expanded clones.

>TRBJ1-2|NA|TRBV6-5|few
CASSYSTTAPRDGYTF
TGTGCCAGCAGTTACTCGACGACAGCCCCTCGGGATGGCTACACCTTC
>TRBJ2-7|NA|TRBV5-1|NA
CASSLVSGLPSYEQYF
TGCGCCAGCAGCTTGGTTTCCGGCCTGCCTTCCTACGAGCAGTACTTC
>TRBJ1-5|NA|TRBV28|many
CASSPHQYNQPQHF
TGTGCCAGCAGTCCCCATCAGTACAATCAGCCCCAGCATTTT
>TRBJ2-7|TRBD2|TRBV6-1|many
CASSGGLAGGYGEQYF
TGTGCCAGCAGTGGTGGACTAGCGGGAGGTTACGGCGAGCAGTACTTC
>TRBJ1-2|NA|TRBV4-3|NA
CASSQEQGFSVYGYTF
TGCGCCAGCAGCCAGGAACAGGGCTTCTCTGTCTATGGCTACACCTTC
>TRBJ2-7|TRBD1|TRBV4-1|NA
CASSQVGQGVRFEQYF
TGCGCCAGCAGCCAAGTAGGACAGGGGGTAAGATTCGAGCAGTACTTC
>TRBJ1-5|NA|TRBV5-1|few
CASSLVQGNWYSNQPQHF
TGCGCCAGCAGCTTGGTCCAAGGCAACTGGTACAGCAATCAGCCCCAGCATTTT
>TRBJ2-7|NA|TRBV6-2/TRBV6-3|few
CASSFLGQYPYEQYF
TGTGCCAGCAGTTTCCTAGGACAGTACCCCTACGAGCAGTACTTC
>TRBJ2-5|NA|TRBV7-9|many
CASSLGSQLGPSLLSQYF
TGTGCCAGCAGCTTAGGATCGCAGTTGGGACCGAGCCTCCTGAGCCAGTACTTC
>TRBJ2-5|NA|TRBV6-2/TRBV6-3|many
CASSYRRTQETQYF
TGTGCCAGCAGTTACCGGCGGACACAAGAGACCCAGTACTTC
>TRBJ1-6|TRBD1|TRBV2|few
CASTSLGTGSSPLHF
TGTGCCAGCACATCCCTGGGGACAGGGAGTTCACCCCTCCACTTT
>TRBJ2-3|NA|TRBV5-1|once
CASNRRGTDTQYF
TGCGCCAGCAACCGTCGTGGTACAGATACGCAGTATTTT
>TRBJ1-1|NA|TRBV20-1|few
CSAAGNSGEAFF
TGCAGTGCAGCTGGGAATTCGGGGGAAGCTTTCTTT
>TRBJ1-4|NA|TRBV10-3|few
CAIRGLGEKLFF
TGTGCCATCAGGGGGCTCGGTGAAAAACTGTTTTTT
>TRBJ1-3|NA|TRBV28|few
CASTKGGEDTIYF
TGTGCCAGCACAAAGGGGGGGGAGGACACCATATATTTT
>TRBJ1-1|NA|TRBV10-3|many
CAISEAARTEAFF
TGTGCCATCAGTGAGGCCGCGCGCACTGAAGCTTTCTTT
>TRBJ2-3|NA|TRBV7-6|many
CASSAGTPLGDTQYF
TGTGCCAGCAGCGCAGGGACCCCCCTCGGCGATACGCAGTATTTT
>TRBJ2-4|TRBD1|TRBV15|many
CATSRAGQGENIQYF
TGTGCCACCAGCAGAGCCGGACAGGGGGAAAACATTCAGTACTTC
>TRBJ2-2|NA|TRBV2|NA
CASSGAGYPGELFF
TGTGCCAGCAGTGGCGCCGGATACCCCGGGGAGCTGTTTTTT
>TRBJ2-3|NA|TRBV6-1|many
CASSSDGTDTQYF
TGTGCCAGCAGTTCCGACGGCACAGATACGCAGTATTTT
>TRBJ2-5|NA|TRBV12-3/TRBV12-4|many
CASSWASEGETQYF
TGTGCCAGCAGTTGGGCCTCGGAAGGAGAGACCCAGTACTTC
>TRBJ2-7|NA|TRBV12-3/TRBV12-4|few
CASRGTRAEQYF
TGTGCCAGCAGAGGGACACGGGCCGAGCAGTACTTC
>TRBJ1-5|NA|TRBV29-1|few
CSVTDRQNQPQHF
TGCAGCGTTACCGACAGGCAGAATCAGCCCCAGCATTTT
>TRBJ1-1|TRBD1|TRBV7-9|few
CASGRYRGGLEAFF
TGTGCCAGCGGAAGGTACAGGGGTGGCTTGGAAGCTTTCTTT
>TRBJ2-7|NA|TRBV27|few
CASSWTDGSYEQYF
TGTGCCAGCAGTTGGACGGACGGCTCCTACGAGCAGTACTTC
>TRBJ2-7|TRBD1|TRBV7-9|once
CASTRGQGYEQYF
TGTGCCAGCACCAGGGGGCAGGGCTACGAGCAGTACTTC
>TRBJ2-1|TRBD2|TRBV5-1|many
CASSLPGLAGVGEQFF
TGCGCCAGCAGCTTGCCCGGACTAGCGGGAGTGGGTGAGCAGTTCTTC
>TRBJ2-3|TRBD2|TRBV29-1|NA
CSVIERKGTSGTDTQYF
TGCAGCGTTATCGAGCGGAAGGGGACTAGCGGAACAGATACGCAGTATTTT
>TRBJ2-2|NA|TRBV20-1|few
CSASWGGADQKGTGEPFF
TGCAGTGCTAGCTGGGGGGGCGCGGATCAAAAGGGCACCGGGGAGCCGTTTTTT
>TRBJ2-5|NA|TRBV11-3|many
CASSFEGQETQYF
TGTGCCAGCAGCTTTGAGGGCCAAGAGACCCAGTACTTC
>TRBJ2-5|NA|TRBV20-1|many
CSARSVRGAETQYF
TGCAGTGCTAGATCTGTGAGGGGGGCGGAGACCCAGTACTTC
>TRBJ1-1|TRBD1|TRBV6-1|many
CASSRGTGTANTEAFF
TGTGCCAGCAGCCGAGGGACAGGGACAGCGAACACTGAAGCTTTCTTT
>TRBJ1-2|NA|TRBV18|many
CASSPVGTSSYGYTF
TGTGCCAGCTCACCCGTGGGGACATCATCCTATGGCTACACCTTC
>TRBJ1-1|NA|TRBV7-9|few
CASSPLRPGRMNTEAFF
TGTGCCAGCAGCCCCCTTCGGCCGGGTCGGATGAACACTGAAGCTTTCTTT
>TRBJ2-5|NA|TRBV10-3|few
CAISPGPPKETQYF
TGTGCCATCAGCCCGGGCCCTCCGAAAGAGACCCAGTACTTC
>TRBJ2-7|TRBD1|TRBV2|many
CASSGRGTGTYEQYF
TGTGCCAGCAGTGGAAGGGGGACAGGGACTTACGAGCAGTACTTC
>TRBJ1-2|NA|TRBV27|once
CASSLRNAVRGIDGYTF
TGTGCCAGCAGTTTACGTAACGCGGTTCGGGGGATAGATGGCTACACCTTC
>TRBJ1-1|NA|TRBV2|NA
CASSEQTGGTEAFF
TGTGCCAGCAGTGAACAGACTGGGGGGACTGAAGCTTTCTTT
>TRBJ2-1|NA|TRBV9|few
CASSVPIQAESSYNEQFF
TGTGCCAGCAGCGTACCTATTCAAGCGGAAAGCTCCTACAATGAGCAGTTCTTC
>TRBJ2-7|TRBD2|TRBV5-4|few
CASSLGTSGRGYEQYF
TGTGCCAGCAGCTTGGGGACTAGCGGGAGAGGCTACGAGCAGTACTTC
>TRBJ1-5|NA|TRBV20-1|few
CSASYYSNQPQHF
TGCAGTGCTAGCTACTATAGCAATCAGCCCCAGCATTTT
>TRBJ2-3|TRBD2|TRBV19|few
CASTPRGGTSGTSTDTQYF
TGTGCCAGTACCCCACGTGGGGGGACTAGCGGAACTAGCACAGATACGCAGTATTTT
>TRBJ2-6|NA|TRBV28|NA
CASGETGTGANVLTF
TGTGCCAGCGGCGAAACAGGGACCGGGGCCAACGTCCTGACTTTC
>TRBJ2-7|TRBD2|TRBV5-1|many
CASSPVGLAGVGNYEQYF
TGCGCCAGCAGCCCCGTCGGGCTAGCGGGAGTGGGGAACTACGAGCAGTACTTC
>TRBJ2-3|TRBD2|TRBV10-3|many
CAISGWTSGTDTQYF
TGTGCCATCAGTGGTTGGACTAGCGGGACAGATACGCAGTATTTT
>TRBJ2-5|NA|TRBV2|NA
CASRGGRSLSETQYF
TGTGCCAGCAGGGGCGGACGATCCCTCTCGGAGACCCAGTACTTC
>TRBJ1-1|NA|TRBV27|few
CASSLGITGEAFF
TGTGCCAGCAGTTTGGGAATTACAGGGGAAGCTTTCTTT
>TRBJ2-1|NA|TRBV12-3/TRBV12-4|many
CASRTASSYNEQFF
TGTGCCAGCAGAACAGCCAGCTCCTACAATGAGCAGTTCTTC
>TRBJ2-5|TRBD2|TRBV18|NA
CASSPWTSGLETQYF
TGTGCCAGCTCACCTTGGACTAGCGGGTTAGAGACCCAGTACTTC
>TRBJ2-5|TRBD2|TRBV27|few
CASSPGTSFGETQYF
TGTGCCAGCAGCCCCGGGACTAGCTTTGGGGAGACCCAGTACTTC
>TRBJ1-4|NA|TRBV20-1|many
CSARAGGTNEKLFF
TGCAGTGCTAGGGCGGGGGGTACTAATGAAAAACTGTTTTTT
>TRBJ2-3|NA|TRBV7-9|NA
CASSRQSDTQYF
TGTGCCAGCAGCCGCCAGTCAGATACGCAGTATTTT
>TRBJ2-3|NA|TRBV9|NA
CASGPPTGGTDTQYF
TGTGCCAGCGGCCCACCTACGGGCGGCACAGATACGCAGTATTTT
>TRBJ2-7|TRBD1|TRBV20-1|NA
CSARDPDRGKSYEQYF
TGCAGTGCTAGAGACCCGGACAGGGGGAAGTCCTACGAGCAGTACTTC
>TRBJ2-5|TRBD2|TRBV2|NA
CASSQFLTSGRNRETQYF
TGTGCCAGCAGTCAGTTTCTGACTAGCGGGAGGAATCGGGAGACCCAGTACTTC